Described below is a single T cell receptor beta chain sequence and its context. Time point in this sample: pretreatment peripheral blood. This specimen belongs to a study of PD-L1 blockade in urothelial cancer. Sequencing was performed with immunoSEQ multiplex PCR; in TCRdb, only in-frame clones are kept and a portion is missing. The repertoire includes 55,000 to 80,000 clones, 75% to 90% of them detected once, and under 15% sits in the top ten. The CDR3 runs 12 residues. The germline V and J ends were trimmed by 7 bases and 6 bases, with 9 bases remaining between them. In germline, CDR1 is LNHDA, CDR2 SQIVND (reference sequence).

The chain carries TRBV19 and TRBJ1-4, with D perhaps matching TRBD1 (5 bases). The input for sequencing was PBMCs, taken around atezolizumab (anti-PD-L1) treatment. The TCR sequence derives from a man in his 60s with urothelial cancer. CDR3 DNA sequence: TGTGCCAGTAAGGGGCCTTATGAAAAACTGTTTTTT. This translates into CASKGPYEKLFF.